This entry is about one T cell receptor (beta chain). Between the trimmed V and J ends, which lost 1 base and 3 bases, there was a span of 11 bases. The CDR3 is made up of 15 amino acids. Looked up from germline, CDR1 is SGHTA and CDR2 is FQGNSA. The data were obtained in a study of blood T cell repertoires in COVID-19. Turning to the study itself: Samples of COVID-19 (acute and convalescent) were obtained from the United States, Italy and Spain. Nucleic acid was either cDNA or gDNA, and it came from T cells, B-cell-depleted T cells, or PBMCs.

In the authors' workflow: Amplification of reference gene primers provided the estimated nucleated cell counts. Profiled with immunoSEQ multiplex PCR; TCRdb holds only in-frame clones, not every one. V and J calls plus clone size are reproduced from that table; the DNA served to infer D and trimming. Here the sample spans about 220,000 clones, 65% to 85% being singletons. The receptor comes from a woman in her fifties or sixties with acute or convalescent COVID-19. The J gene is TRBJ2-3, the V gene TRBV7-2, with D hard to call. Material: peripheral blood. This chain's CDR3 is CASSLGSQRTDTQYF. Written as DNA, the CDR3 is TGTGCCAGCAGCTTAGGTTCGCAGAGGACAGATACGCAGTATTTT.